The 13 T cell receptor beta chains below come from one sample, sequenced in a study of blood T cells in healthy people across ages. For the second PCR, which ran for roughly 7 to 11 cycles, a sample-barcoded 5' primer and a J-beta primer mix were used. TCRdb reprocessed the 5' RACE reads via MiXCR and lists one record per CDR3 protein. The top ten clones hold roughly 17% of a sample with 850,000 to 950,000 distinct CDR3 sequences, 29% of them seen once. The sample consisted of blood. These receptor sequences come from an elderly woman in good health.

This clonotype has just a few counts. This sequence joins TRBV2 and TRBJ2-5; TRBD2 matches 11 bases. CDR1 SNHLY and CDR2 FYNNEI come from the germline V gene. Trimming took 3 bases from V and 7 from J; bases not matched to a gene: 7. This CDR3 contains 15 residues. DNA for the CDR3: TGTGCCAGCAGTGAGACTAGCGGGGACAAGCCGACCCAGTACTTC. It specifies CASSETSGDKPTQYF.

The CDR3 here is CAPKWASYGYTF. DNA of the CDR3: TGTGCTCCTAAGTGGGCTTCCTATGGCTACACCTTC. The V call is TRBV5-6, the J call TRBJ1-2; D gene uncertain. This CDR3 is built from 12 residues. Germline V gives CDR1 SGHDT, CDR2 YYEEEE.

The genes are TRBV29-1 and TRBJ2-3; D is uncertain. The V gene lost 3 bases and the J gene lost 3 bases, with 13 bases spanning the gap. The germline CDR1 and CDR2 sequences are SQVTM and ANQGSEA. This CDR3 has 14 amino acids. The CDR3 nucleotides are TGCAGCGTTGATCGCGCAGAACGAACAGATACGCAGTATTTT. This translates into CSVDRAERTDTQYF.

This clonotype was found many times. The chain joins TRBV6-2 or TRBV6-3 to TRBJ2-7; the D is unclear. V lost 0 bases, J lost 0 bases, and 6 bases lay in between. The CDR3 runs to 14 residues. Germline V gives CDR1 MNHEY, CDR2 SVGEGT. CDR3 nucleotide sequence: TGTGCCAGCAGTTACTCGTCAGTCTCCTACGAGCAGTACTTC. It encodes CASSYSSVSYEQYF.

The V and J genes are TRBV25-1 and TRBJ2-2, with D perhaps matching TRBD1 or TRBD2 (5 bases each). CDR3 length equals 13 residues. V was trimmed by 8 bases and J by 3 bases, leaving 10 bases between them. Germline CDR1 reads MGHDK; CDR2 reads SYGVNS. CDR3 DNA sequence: TGTGCCAGCTCGGGACCCTACACCGGGGAGCTGTTTTTT. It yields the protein CASSGPYTGELFF.

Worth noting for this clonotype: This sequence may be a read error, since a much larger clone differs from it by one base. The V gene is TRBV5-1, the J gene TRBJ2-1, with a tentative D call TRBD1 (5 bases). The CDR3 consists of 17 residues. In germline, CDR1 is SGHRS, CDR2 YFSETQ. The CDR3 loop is CASSLAVRQGRNNGQFF. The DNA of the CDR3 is TGCGCCAGCAGCTTGGCGGTGCGCCAGGGCAGGAACAATGGGCAGTTCTTC.

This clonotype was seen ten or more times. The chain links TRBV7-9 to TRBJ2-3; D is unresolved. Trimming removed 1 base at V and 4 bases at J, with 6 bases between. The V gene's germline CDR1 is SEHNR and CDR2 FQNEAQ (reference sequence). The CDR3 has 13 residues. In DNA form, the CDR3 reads TGTGCCAGCAGCTTAGACATCGCAGATACGCAGTATTTT. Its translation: CASSLDIADTQYF.

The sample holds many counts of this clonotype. The CDR3 reads CASRKGGDTDTQYF. The DNA of the CDR3 is TGTGCCAGCAGAAAAGGAGGGGACACAGATACGCAGTATTTT. The chain employs TRBV12-3 or TRBV12-4 and TRBJ2-3; the D gene is possibly TRBD2 (6 bases). V was shortened by 6 bases and J by 2 bases, with 12 bases between the two germline ends. CDR3 length equals 14 residues.

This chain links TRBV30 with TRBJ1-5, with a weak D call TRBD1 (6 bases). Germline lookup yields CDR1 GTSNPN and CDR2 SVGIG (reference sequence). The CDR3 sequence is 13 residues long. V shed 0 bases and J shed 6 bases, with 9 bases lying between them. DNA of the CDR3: TGTGCCTGGAGTGTGGGGGGCGGTCAGCCCCAGCATTTT. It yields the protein CAWSVGGGQPQHF.

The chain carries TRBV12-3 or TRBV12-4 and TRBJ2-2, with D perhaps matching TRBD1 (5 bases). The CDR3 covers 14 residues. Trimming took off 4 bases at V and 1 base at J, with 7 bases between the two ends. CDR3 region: CASSSTENTGELFF. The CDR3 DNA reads TGTGCCAGCAGTTCGACAGAGAACACCGGGGAGCTGTTTTTT.

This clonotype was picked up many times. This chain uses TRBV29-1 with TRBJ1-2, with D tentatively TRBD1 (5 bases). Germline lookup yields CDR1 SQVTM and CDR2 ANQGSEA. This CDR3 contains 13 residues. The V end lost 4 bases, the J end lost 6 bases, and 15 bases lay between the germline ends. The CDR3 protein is CSVAAPGKDGYTF. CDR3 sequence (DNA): TGCAGCGTTGCGGCGCCAGGGAAAGATGGCTACACCTTC.

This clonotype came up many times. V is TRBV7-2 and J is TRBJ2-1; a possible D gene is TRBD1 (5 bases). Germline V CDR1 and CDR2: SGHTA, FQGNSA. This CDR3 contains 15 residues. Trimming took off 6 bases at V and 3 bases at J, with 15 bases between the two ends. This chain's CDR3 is CASRPLGALYNEQFF. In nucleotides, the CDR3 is TGTGCCAGCAGACCCTTAGGGGCCCTCTACAATGAGCAGTTCTTC. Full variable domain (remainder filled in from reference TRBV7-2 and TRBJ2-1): GAGVSQSPSNKVTEKGKDVELRCDPISGHTALYWYRQSLGQGLEFLIYFQGNSAPDKSGLPSDRFSAERTGGSVSTLTIQRTQQEDSAVYLCASRPLGALYNEQFFGPGTRLTVL.

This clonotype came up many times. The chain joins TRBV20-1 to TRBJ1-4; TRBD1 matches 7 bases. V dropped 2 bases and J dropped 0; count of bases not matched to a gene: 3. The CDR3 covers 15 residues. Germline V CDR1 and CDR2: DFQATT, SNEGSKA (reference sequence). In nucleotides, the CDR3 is TGCAGTGCTAGAAGACAGGGCACAACTAATGAAAAACTGTTTTTT. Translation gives CSARRQGTTNEKLFF.